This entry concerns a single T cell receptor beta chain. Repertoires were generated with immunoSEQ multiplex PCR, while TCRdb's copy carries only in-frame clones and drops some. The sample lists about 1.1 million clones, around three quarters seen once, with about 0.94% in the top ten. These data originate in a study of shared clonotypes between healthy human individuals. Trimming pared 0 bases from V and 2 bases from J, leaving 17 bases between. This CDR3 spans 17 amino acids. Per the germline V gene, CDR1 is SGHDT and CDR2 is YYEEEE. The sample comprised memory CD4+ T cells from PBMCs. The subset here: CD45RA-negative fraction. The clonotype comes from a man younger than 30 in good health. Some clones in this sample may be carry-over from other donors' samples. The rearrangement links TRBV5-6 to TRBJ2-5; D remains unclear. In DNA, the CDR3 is TGTGCCAGCAGCTTGGAGGGTCAGACAACAAAACAAGAGACCCAGTACTTC. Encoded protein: CASSLEGQTTKQETQYF.